The entry that follows covers one TCR beta chain sequence. Its recognized antigen is unknown. This sample stems from a study of cytomegalovirus exposure and HLA in healthy donors (dated by TCRdb to about 2017). For the wider study: An earlier analysis of roughly 610 of the donors reported about 280 Gb of sequence data and 95 million to 120 million unique TCR beta sequences obtained from about 179 million T cells. An early release covering roughly 600 HLA-typed donors comprised about 310 gigabases of sequencing data and some 79 million unique TCR sequences. Among the roughly 430 genotyped donors, approximately 77% belonged to the genetic ancestry cluster associated with self-reported Caucasian donors. The study aimed to test whether signatures of past pathogen exposure could be identified by cataloging public T cell receptors. The T cell repertoires of several hundred subjects were profiled by immunosequencing and related to cytomegalovirus serostatus. Along with the approximately 700-subject first cohort, a separate validation cohort of 120 different subjects was used. High-throughput TCR immunosequencing, statistical association of individual TCRs with disease status, and machine learning were combined to predict cytomegalovirus infection status. A later analysis re-examined previously published TCR beta repertoires from hundreds of donors and added high-resolution HLA genotyping to investigate patterns of TCR occurrence. The later analysis used no new phenotypic data to find candidate immune exposures, relying instead on TCR beta sequences and their occurrence across donors. An earlier analysis of several hundred of the donors applied high-throughput TCR beta sequencing to assess whether each TCR beta V gene segment acted as functional or pseudogenic. Donor age, sex, ethnicity and CMV serostatus were collected together with the repertoire data. A later genetic analysis took genome-wide SNP genotypes for about 65% of the roughly 670 donors and used that subset as a discovery cohort. Every discovery cohort repertoire had been produced on one sequencing platform. HLA typing covered class I and class II loci at four-digit resolution. Typing coverage varied by locus: about 620-630 donors for A, B, C, DRB1 and DQB1; some 520 for DQA1; some 610 for DPA1; around 490 for DPB1. A handful of DR-DQ haplotypes were handled as single units for association and clustering because linkage in the cohort was strong. On average, 235,054 unique TCR beta nucleotide sequences were sequenced per donor among more than 350 genotyped donors of the cohort, with roughly a sixth of those sequences being non-productive.

The paper as a whole reports these results and caveats: In a later analysis, HLA-associated TCR beta chains were found to be more clonally expanded and to have lower generation probabilities than equally common non-associated chains. Assigning TCR associations to individual alleles was difficult when HLA alleles, especially DR and DQ, strongly co-occurred. Compared with the approximately 600-donor mean, donors in an Asian-associated ancestry cluster had fewer N-insertions in productive TCRs, according to a later genetic analysis. A total of roughly 160 TCR beta chains were listed by the study as associated with cytomegalovirus. Because counts were too low, seventeen rarely observed V segments, including chromosome 9 orphons, were excluded from the earlier analysis of fewer than 650 of the donors. Across donors, most TCR sequences were observed very rarely, whereas some public TCRs were present in many individuals. Some IMGT-functional V segments, including TRBV6-2 and TRBV6-3, could not be told apart with the 87-base-pair reads, so those segments were excluded. Because HLA typing was missing for some donors at each locus, association tests included only the typed subset. Several of the top co-occurrence clusters appeared to be linked to parvovirus B19, influenza, CMV and Epstein-Barr virus, according to a later analysis. A cluster of highly shared sequence variants was judged likely to represent a technical artifact of the sequencing pipeline. Sequencing depth was assumed to be roughly uniform across donors in the presence/absence analyses, though that assumption may not hold. A further reported finding was that TCR beta sequences accurately predicted the HLA-A and HLA-B alleles for most subjects in the first cohort. An association between a missense DCLRE1C variant and V-gene and J-gene trimming of TCR beta chains was found in a later genetic analysis and replicated in an independent cohort. An earlier analysis of roughly 570 of the donors showed that most TCR beta V segments appeared in productive rearrangements either about 87% or about 30% of the time, which broadly matched IMGT annotations. In a later analysis, most CMV-associated TCR beta chains were found to appear HLA-restricted, with HLA associations seemingly driven largely by CMV exposure. Linkage disequilibrium might explain the correlated functional status among segregating V segments, but an unknown experimental factor could not be excluded. Immune exposure information for the cohort was limited to CMV serostatus. This cohort had only TCR beta chains sequenced, and the lack of alpha or paired-chain data limited which features could be detected. A later analysis found that TCR association rates varied across HLA loci, with DRB1 alleles showing the most associated TCRs and HLA-C alleles the fewest. In both the original and validation cohorts, the classifier was reported to diagnose cytomegalovirus status with high specificity and sensitivity. In a later analysis, about 17,000 TCR beta sequences were associated with specific HLA alleles at a false discovery rate of 0.05. It was suggested by the authors that the approach could potentially be generalized to other disease states and immunological phenotypes. In vitro tests confirmed that a few of the cytomegalovirus-associated TCR beta chains recognize cytomegalovirus antigens.

To prepare the library, the immunoSEQ multiplex PCR assay was applied. For the multiplex PCR, a mixture combining 60 forward primers for TCR Vbeta segments and 13 reverse primers for TCR Jbeta segments was used. The CDR3 region of rearranged TCR beta genes was amplified from genomic DNA by a multiplex PCR assay. Amplified TCR beta libraries were sequenced as 87-base-pair reads on the Illumina HiSeq System. Turning to the authors' computational methods: A later analysis tallied approximately 87 million unique TCR beta chains across the 640 or so repertoires, and about 12 million of those chains were shared by two or more donors. Raw reads were error-corrected and collapsed into unique sequences with a nearest-neighbor algorithm that merged closely related sequences to remove PCR and sequencing errors. Alignment of CDR3 sequences to IMGT reference sequences was used to assign V, D and J gene segments. Each retained sequence needed at least a six-nucleotide match to both a V gene segment and a J gene segment. Rearrangements were called productive when the CDR3 lacked stop codons and stayed in frame with V and J; all others were non-productive. Following IMGT convention, CDR3 was defined as the stretch from the second conserved V-encoded cysteine to the conserved J-encoded phenylalanine. The earlier analysis of some 580 of the donors excluded any sequence lacking an unambiguous match to a single V gene segment. An earlier analysis of 587 of the donors classified V segments as functional when productive rearrangements were above 56.7% and as segregating when the standard deviation between donors was above 5%. A statistical classification framework was developed to diagnose cytomegalovirus status using the catalog of TCR beta chain sequences. V and J gene assignment, in a later analysis, came from comparing TCR nucleotide sequences with IMGT/GENE-DB human TR gene sequences. A later analysis assigned CDR3 sequences and most-parsimonious VDJ recombination scenarios with the TCRdist pipeline. In a later analysis, each TCR beta chain was defined by its CDR3 amino acid sequence together with its V-gene family, and reads lacking a unique V-gene family were excluded. In a later analysis, a few hundred highly shared, low-generation-probability nucleotide sequences were removed to address suspected cross-contamination and a sequencing artifact. In a later analysis, a clonal expansion index for each public chain was calculated from normalized within-repertoire ranks of inferred template counts. Generation probabilities in a later analysis came from a VDJ recombination model fitted to out-of-frame rearrangements, and those results were checked against IGoR. In a later analysis, TCR-TCR, TCR-HLA and TCR-CMV co-occurrence was scored with hypergeometric tests, and a repertoire-size bias correction was applied to TCR pairs. In a later analysis, false discovery rates were estimated by permuting HLA or CMV assignments 20 times. In a later analysis, co-occurring TCRs were grouped using DBSCAN, with TCRdist sequence similarity added in when clustering inside HLA-allele-positive subsets. Repertoires with fewer than 30,000 or more than 120,000 public chains were left out of co-occurrence clustering, as were five repertoires with anomalous nucleotide sharing. This immuneACCESS table, as held by TCRdb, lists in-frame sequences with V and J called but not all clones. Of the missing ones, under half trace to an unresolved V gene in checked studies; the others have no known cause. The V and J calls and clone size were taken over from that table, and D and trimming were inferred from the DNA. The data table for this sample lists 30,000 to 35,000 clones. The ten largest clonotypes hold around 3.3% of the sample.

Compared with germline, V lacks 5 bases and J lacks 2 bases; bases without a gene match: 10. There are 17 amino acids in the CDR3, from cysteine to phenylalanine inclusive. Only the CDR3 region is kept as DNA, spanning 51 bases read in frame from base 1. Looking up the germline V gene (reference sequence) yields CDR1 SEHNR and CDR2 FQNEAQ. The cohort comprised approximately 700 healthy bone marrow donors. Cohort members were all nominally healthy when sampled, although unrecorded immune exposures were likely present. The donor tested CMV seropositive, placing the donor among the roughly 300 seropositive members of the cohort. Every donor gave a peripheral blood sample, and the peripheral blood mononuclear cells from that sample were used for TCR beta sequencing. Genomic DNA extraction from the blood cell samples was performed with the Qiagen DNeasy Blood Extraction Kit.

The source material was PBMCs. The sequence is built from TRBV7-9 and TRBJ2-3; 10 bases in the middle match TRBD2. This clonotype originated in a woman between 40 and 55 years old in good health and CMV-seropositive. The CDR3 protein sequence reads: CASSKGLAETATDTQYF. The nucleotide sequence reads as follows: TGTGCCAGCAGCAAAGGACTAGCGGAGACAGCCACAGATACGCAGTATTTT.